What follows is one T cell receptor (beta chain) and its context. Antigen: not known. Germline V lookup: CDR1 SGHTS, CDR2 YDEGEE. V was clipped by 0 bases and J by 4 bases; unmatched bases: 3. The CDR3 consists of 14 residues. This entry belongs to a study of cytomegalovirus exposure and HLA in healthy donors. Study background: There were 100 million to 130 million unique TCR beta sequences, drawn from around 180 million T cells, in an earlier analysis. Points from the study as a whole: Later on, a genetic analysis was performed. It linked a missense variant in DCLRE1C with V- and J-gene trimming of TCR beta.

60 Vbeta and 13 Jbeta primers were used in PCR. Repertoires were generated with immunoSEQ multiplex PCR, while TCRdb's copy carries only in-frame clones and drops some. Of about 80,000 clones in the sample, under 80% are singletons; the top ten hold 6.5% to 7.5%. This chain connects TRBV5-8 to TRBJ1-1; 7 nucleotides agree with TRBD1. The TCR originated in a woman aged 50 to 60 in good health and CMV-seropositive. The specimen was PBMCs. The chain's CDR3 is CASSLEGGSTEAFF. CDR3 bases: TGTGCCAGCAGCTTGGAAGGGGGCTCCACTGAAGCTTTCTTT.